This TCR beta chain stems from a study of shared clonotypes between healthy human individuals. Tens of thousands of T cell genomes, or roughly 200 ng DNA, went into the sorted-subset replicate PCRs. Method: immunoSEQ multiplex PCR; TCRdb's copy keeps in-frame clones and lacks some. The profile covers nearly 1,000,000 clones, with over 60% appearing a single time and roughly 1.5% taken by the ten largest. CDR1 is GTSNPN, CDR2 SVGIG, per germline (reference sequence). The V and J ends lost 3 bases and 4 bases respectively, with 12 bases between them. This CDR3 region has 13 residues. The sample consisted of memory CD4+ T cells sorted from blood. Subset described: CD45RA-negative fraction. This chain joins TRBV30 and TRBJ1-1; no reliable D call. The source of this sequence is a man between 18 and 35 years old in good health. In DNA form, the CDR3 reads TGTGCCTGGAGCCCCTTCGAAGGCACTGAAGCTTTCTTT. Protein sequence: CAWSPFEGTEAFF.